The T cell receptor (beta chain) under discussion was sequenced for a study of T cells in women clearing cervical HPV infection (dated by TCRdb to the late 2010s). About the investigation overall: The cases were some 26 women with histologically confirmed HPV16-related CIN3 or worse, and 2 of those women had invasive cancers. For cases, a median interval of roughly 150 days, with an interquartile range of about 90 to 210 days, was observed between lesion detection and blood sampling. Cases and controls were matched on age within five years and on year of sample collection. The controls were fewer than 30 women whose single incident HPV16 infection cleared within 12 months with no development of precancer or cancer. Five blinded duplicates per group were added as quality controls, so that 60 or so samples were obtained: around 50 participants and approximately 10 replicates. Cases had a median age of roughly 30 years compared with just over 37 for controls, and baseline characteristics showed no significant differences between the groups. Because only a few women had HLA typing data, the possibility that HLA type acted as a confounder could not be ruled out. Blood from cases was collected at the visit at which the lesion was first identified, whereas blood from controls was collected once infection was no longer detected. The parent cohort enrolled around 9,800 women aged 18 or older in Guanacaste, Costa Rica, during about 1993 to 1995 and followed them for six to eight years. Nested within Costa Rica's Guanacaste HPV Natural History Study, an exploratory proof-of-principle case-control study compared TCR repertoires across cervical HPV16 outcomes.

Every participant had a single incident cervical HPV16 infection, and women with prevalent HPV16 infections were excluded. Cervical HPV DNA was detected by MY09/MY11 PCR and genotyped by dot-blot hybridization. Around 14 mL of heparinized blood was centrifuged, after which the buffy coat was aliquoted, frozen at -30 degrees C, and then stored at -80 degrees C. QIAGEN kits were used to extract genomic DNA from buffy coat specimens. Broader findings and caveats from the paper: Lower TRBV6-7 relative abundance was observed in cases than in controls (approximately 0.1% versus 0.16%; Bonferroni P = 0.0008). Whether associations preceded infection or resulted from infection could not be shown with the cross-sectional design, and effector/memory subsets and HPV-specific T cells were not isolated. Because the number of T cells in each sample was unknown, differences in richness could reflect differing T-cell content rather than repertoire biology. TCR repertoire richness was significantly higher in CIN3+ cases than in controls across sequencing depths, while evenness did not differ. Cases were distinguished from controls with an estimated AUC of roughly 0.79 by random forest classifiers combining richness and V gene abundances.

Sequences DFQATT (CDR1) and SNEGSKA (CDR2) are obtained from the germline V gene (reference sequence). The CDR3 spans 14 residues, from the cysteine through the phenylalanine. The DNA has 33 bases, all within the CDR3, and is read from base 1. V is trimmed back by 1 base and J by 7 bases, and the junction contains 4 bases that no gene match accounts for. Using the immunoSEQ assay, multiplex PCR amplified TCR beta CDR3 regions from an average of around 1,300 ng of genomic DNA per sample. The assay corrected primer bias using a complete synthetic TCR repertoire to establish an amplification baseline. The amplicons were sequenced on the Illumina platform. The authors' pipeline ran thus. Sequence errors were corrected by clustering with frequency ratios and a modified nearest-neighbor algorithm, and the sequences were then analyzed in the immunoSEQ Analyzer using IMGT gene definitions. At each rarefaction depth, TCR richness and evenness were averaged across 20 rarefaction repeats, and samples with fewer sequences than that depth were excluded. Wilcoxon rank sum tests with FDR correction were used to compare V, D and J gene relative abundances between the groups. In the blinded duplicates, the intraclass correlation was approximately 95% for TCR richness and averaged approximately 82% across around 70 gene segments. TCRdb provides this immuneACCESS table in a form limited to in-frame rearrangements. Some clones are lacking; in checked studies, under half of them reflect an unresolved V gene, and why the rest are absent is not known. That table supplies the V and J calls and clone size; D and trimming were determined from the DNA. The sample table gives 20,000 to 25,000 clones. Over 5% of the sample is held by the ten biggest clonotypes.

In the case of this clone: The specificity of this receptor is unknown. With the read ending 3 residues before the CDR3 end, the germline J gene is used to fill in that end.

The source of this sequence is a woman between 18 and 70 years old with a cervical HPV16 infection that either progressed to CIN3+ or cleared (not recorded which). Sequencing used blood buffy coat. The rearrangement combines TRBV20-1 with TRBJ1-5, with 10 middle bases fitting TRBD1. The part of the CDR3 DNA that was read is TGCAGTGCTAGAGGGGGACAGGGGTGGCAGCCC. Translated, it gives CSARGGQGWQP. The whole CDR3 region reads CSARGGQGWQPQHF.